This passage covers 3 T cell receptor beta chains from one sample sequenced in a study of blood T cell repertoires in COVID-19 (dated by TCRdb to 2020 to 2021). Libraries came from the immunoSEQ multiplex PCR assay. The table was pulled from immuneACCESS by TCRdb, which kept in-frame rearrangements only. Such tables lose some clones; where checked, under half of the loss comes from unresolved V genes, and the rest has no known cause. Here the sample has around 260,000 clones; roughly 87% occur a single time. Of the sample, about 14% is held by the ten largest clones. Sample: peripheral blood. These receptors were obtained from a human donor in a cohort sampled during active COVID-19.

This clone appeared a few times. This chain links TRBV2 with TRBJ2-1; possible D gene TRBD1, 6 bases. Germline V gene data show CDR1 as SNHLY and CDR2 as FYNNEI. CDR3 size: 11 residues. Trimming stripped 6 bases from V and 9 bases from J, with 9 bases between. The CDR3 reads CASSTGREQFF. DNA of the CDR3: TGTGCCAGCAGCACAGGGCGTGAGCAGTTCTTC.

This rearrangement joins TRBV6-5 to TRBJ1-1; possibly TRBD1 for D (5 bases). The CDR3 runs 14 residues. V dropped 2 bases and J dropped 10 bases, with 17 bases sitting between them. Germline CDR1 and CDR2: MNHEY and SVGAGI. The CDR3 nucleotides read TGTGCCAGCAGTTACCTAGAGCGGACCGGGGGAGCTTTCTTT. Translation gives CASSYLERTGGAFF.

This sequence joins TRBV7-9 and TRBJ2-2, with D possibly TRBD1 on 5 matching bases. The CDR3 length is 16 residues. The ends were cut back, 5 bases at V and 4 bases at J, with 17 bases in the middle. Germline values: CDR1 SEHNR, CDR2 FQNEAQ (reference sequence). CDR3 protein: CASSARLWGATGELFF. The CDR3 DNA follows: TGTGCCAGCAGCGCCCGGCTTTGGGGCGCCACCGGGGAGCTGTTTTTT.